These 18 T cell receptor beta chains were all obtained from the same sample, sequenced in a study of T cell responses to AZD1222 COVID-19 vaccine. TCRdb's table, derived via immunoSEQ multiplex PCR, lists solely in-frame clones and lacks some. This repertoire shows 140,000 or so clones, approximately 89% found once; its top ten account for around 1.5%. The starting material was peripheral blood, obtained 28 days after the second AZD1222 dose. All receptors derive from an adult who received the AZD1222 COVID-19 vaccine.

This chain connects TRBV6-2 or TRBV6-3 to TRBJ2-3, with 8 positions matching TRBD2. Germline V lookup: CDR1 MNHEY, CDR2 SVGEGT. Unmatched junction bases numbered 5, after V lost 6 bases and J lost 9 bases. The CDR3 has 12 amino acids. Here the CDR3 DNA reads TGTGCCAGCAGGCCTAGCGGGTCAACGCAGTATTTT. This encodes CASRPSGSTQYF.

The chain recombines TRBV9 with TRBJ2-3; D remains ambiguous. Per the germline V gene, CDR1 is SGDLS and CDR2 is YYNGEE. This CDR3 comprises 14 residues. V lost 4 bases, J lost 6 bases, and 15 bases lay in between. CDR3 coding DNA: TGTGCCAGCAGCCAAGGACCACCGACTGATACGCAGTATTTT. As protein: CASSQGPPTDTQYF. The complete variable domain, with remaining parts taken from reference TRBV9 and TRBJ2-3, reads DSGVTQTPKHLITATGQRVTLRCSPRSGDLSVYWYQQSLDQGLQFLIQYYNGEERAKGNILERFSAQQFPDLHSELNLSSLELGDSALYFCASSQGPPTDTQYFGPGTRLTVL.

CDR3 nucleotides: TGTGCCAGCAGTGGACAGGGAGCAACTAATGAAAAACTGTTTTTT. It yields the protein CASSGQGATNEKLFF. The chain links TRBV2 to TRBJ1-4, with TRBD1 identical over 7 bases. Germline CDR1 is SNHLY and CDR2 is FYNNEI. Germline trimming cut 4 bases from V and 0 bases from J; bases unmatched to any gene: 2. This CDR3 has 15 residues.

The chain combines TRBV30 with TRBJ1-1; unclear D gene. Germline-derived CDR1 and CDR2 are GTSNPN and SVGIG (reference sequence). V dropped 6 bases and J dropped 6 bases, with 8 bases sitting between them. The CDR3 consists of 10 residues. Here the CDR3 DNA reads TGTGCCTGTCCCGGGGCTGAAGCTTTCTTT. It is translated as CACPGAEAFF.

This chain connects TRBV6-2 or TRBV6-3 to TRBJ1-1, with D uncertain. The germline V and J ends were trimmed by 1 base and 0 bases, with 6 bases remaining between them. This CDR3 region has 14 residues. Germline V lookup: CDR1 MNHEY, CDR2 SVGEGT. In DNA, the CDR3 is TGTGCCAGCAGTTACTTAGCAGTGAACACTGAAGCTTTCTTT. Protein product: CASSYLAVNTEAFF.

The rearrangement uses TRBV19 and TRBJ1-5; TRBD1 might be the D (6 bases). The CDR3 consists of 14 residues. Germline CDR1 and CDR2: LNHDA and SQIVND (reference sequence). The V end lost 6 bases, the J end lost 7 bases, and 16 bases lay between the germline ends. The CDR3 sequence: CASRQQGLKQPQHF. The CDR3 DNA sequence: TGTGCCAGTAGACAACAGGGTCTGAAACAGCCCCAGCATTTT.

The V and J genes are TRBV7-9 and TRBJ1-1, with a possible D match to TRBD1 (5 bases). CDR3 length: 13 residues. In germline, CDR1 is SEHNR, CDR2 FQNEAQ (reference sequence). V was trimmed by 0 bases and J by 8 bases, leaving 10 bases between them. CDR3: CASSLAWGDEAFF. The CDR3 region has the DNA TGTGCCAGCAGCTTAGCCTGGGGGGACGAAGCTTTCTTT. The complete variable domain, with remaining parts taken from reference TRBV7-9 and TRBJ1-1, reads DTGVSQNPRHKITKRGQNVTFRCDPISEHNRLYWYRQTLGQGPEFLTYFQNEAQLEKSRLLSDRFSAERPKGSFSTLEIQRTEQGDSAMYLCASSLAWGDEAFFGQGTRLTVV.

CDR3 in amino acids: CASSSTGKSGYEQYF. In DNA, the CDR3 is TGTGCCAGCAGCTCCACAGGGAAAAGCGGCTACGAGCAGTACTTC. The chain recombines TRBV7-9 with TRBJ2-7; D is possibly TRBD1 (6 bases). The V end was cut by 4 bases, the J end by 3 bases, with 16 bases between. The CDR3 extends over 15 amino acids. CDR1 and CDR2 from the germline V gene are SEHNR and FQNEAQ (reference sequence).

The chain uses TRBV11-2 and TRBJ1-3; a possible D gene is TRBD1 (5 bases). CDR1 and CDR2 (germline): SGHAT, FQNNGV. This CDR3 contains 15 residues. V was cut by 4 bases and J by 0 bases, with 10 bases left in between. CDR3 loop: CASSWGRSSGNTIYF. In DNA, the CDR3 is TGTGCCAGCAGCTGGGGACGGAGCTCTGGAAACACCATATATTTT.

The chain recombines TRBV29-1 with TRBJ2-1; 7 nucleotides line up with TRBD1. This CDR3 region has 12 residues. CDR1 SQVTM and CDR2 ANQGSEA come from the germline V gene. The trim removed 6 bases at V and 8 bases at J, leaving 7 bases unmatched. The CDR3 bases are TGCAGCGTAGAGGACAGGAAGCATGAGCAGTTCTTC. Its protein is CSVEDRKHEQFF.

The chain has TRBV11-2 and TRBJ2-1, with 12 bases lining up with TRBD2. Germline V gene lookup returns CDR1 SGHAT and CDR2 FQNNGV. Trimming cost V 5 bases and J 9 bases; bases outside gene matches: 20. The CDR3 length is 19 residues. The CDR3 nucleotides read TGTGCCAGCAGCCCCAGAAACCCAATACTAGCGGGAGGTTTGGGTGAGCAGTTCTTC. This encodes CASSPRNPILAGGLGEQFF.

The chain joins TRBV4-1 to TRBJ2-1; 8 positions match TRBD2. The CDR3 runs 19 residues. Unmatched junction bases numbered 21, after V lost 6 bases and J lost 5 bases. Per the germline V gene, CDR1 is MGHRA and CDR2 is YSYEKL. DNA for the CDR3: TGCGCCAGCAGGATCCTGCCTGGTGTTCGCGGGAGGCGTAACAATGAGCAGTTCTTC. This encodes CASRILPGVRGRRNNEQFF.

The V and J genes are TRBV7-9 and TRBJ2-7; a weak D match, TRBD2 (5 bases). Germline V CDR1 and CDR2: SEHNR, FQNEAQ (reference sequence). The CDR3 spans 16 residues. The V and J ends lost 2 bases and 2 bases respectively, with 16 bases between them. The CDR3 nucleotides read TGTGCCAGCAGCTTATGGTCGGGGATGCTCCCCTACGAGCAGTACTTC. This sequence encodes CASSLWSGMLPYEQYF.

The rearrangement links TRBV16 to TRBJ1-3; D is uncertain. V lost 4 bases and J lost 4, with 2 bases in between. Per the germline V gene, CDR1 is KGHSY and CDR2 is FQNENV. CDR3 length: 11 amino acids. The CDR3 region is CASSPGNTIYF. The CDR3 DNA sequence: TGTGCCAGCAGCCCCGGAAACACCATATATTTT.

The chain couples TRBV28 to TRBJ1-1; D is undetermined. Trimming shortened V by 8 bases and J by 3 bases, and 7 bases separated the two germline ends. CDR3 length: 11 residues. Germline V gene lookup returns CDR1 MDHEN and CDR2 SYDVKM. The chain's CDR3 is CASRQDTEAFF. The CDR3 DNA reads as TGTGCCAGCCGGCAGGACACTGAAGCTTTCTTT.

This sequence joins TRBV4-1 and TRBJ1-1, with D unresolved. Looked up from germline, CDR1 is MGHRA and CDR2 is YSYEKL. The length of the CDR3 is 15 residues. Trimming removed 1 base from V and 0 bases from J, with 9 bases in between. CDR3 nucleotides: TGCGCCAGCAGCCAAGCGCTACAAATGAACACTGAAGCTTTCTTT. Its translation: CASSQALQMNTEAFF.

The CDR3 sequence: CASSERRSGNQPQHF. In nucleotides, the CDR3 is TGCGCCAGCAGTGAGAGACGGTCCGGCAATCAGCCCCAGCATTTT. V usage is TRBV10-2 and J usage is TRBJ1-5; no definite D call. The CDR3 contains 15 residues. V was clipped by 2 bases and J by 2 bases, with 10 bases between them. Looked up from germline, CDR1 is WSHSY and CDR2 is SAAADI.

This chain joins TRBV4-3 and TRBJ1-5; 7 bases are shared with TRBD1. The germline V gene encodes CDR1 LGHNA and CDR2 YSLEER. There are 18 residues in the CDR3. The J segment lost 6 bases and the V segment lost 0 bases, leaving 14 bases of the junction unmatched. CDR3 sequence (DNA): TGCGCCAGCAGCCAAGAAACCTATGGCACAGGGGTGGGTCAGCCCCAGCATTTT. This codes for CASSQETYGTGVGQPQHF.